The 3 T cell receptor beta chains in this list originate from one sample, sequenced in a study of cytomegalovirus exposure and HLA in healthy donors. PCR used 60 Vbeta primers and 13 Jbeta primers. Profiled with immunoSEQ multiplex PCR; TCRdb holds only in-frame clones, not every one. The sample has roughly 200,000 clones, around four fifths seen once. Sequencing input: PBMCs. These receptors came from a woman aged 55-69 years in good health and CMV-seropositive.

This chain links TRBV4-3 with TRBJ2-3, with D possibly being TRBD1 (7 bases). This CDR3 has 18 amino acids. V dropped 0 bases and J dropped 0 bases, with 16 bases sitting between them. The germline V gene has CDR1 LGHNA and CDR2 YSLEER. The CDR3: CASSQEIQGRFSTDTQYF. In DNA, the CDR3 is TGCGCCAGCAGCCAAGAGATACAGGGGAGGTTTAGCACAGATACGCAGTATTTT.

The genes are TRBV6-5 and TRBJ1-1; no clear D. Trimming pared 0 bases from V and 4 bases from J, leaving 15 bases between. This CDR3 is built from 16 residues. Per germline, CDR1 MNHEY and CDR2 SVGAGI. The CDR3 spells CASSYSGAALGTEAFF. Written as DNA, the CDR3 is TGTGCCAGCAGTTACTCGGGCGCCGCCTTGGGCACTGAAGCTTTCTTT.

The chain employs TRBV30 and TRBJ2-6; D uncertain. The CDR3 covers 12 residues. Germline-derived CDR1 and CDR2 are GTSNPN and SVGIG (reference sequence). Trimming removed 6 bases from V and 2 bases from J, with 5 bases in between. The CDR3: CACTAGANVLTF. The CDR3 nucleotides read TGTGCCTGTACAGCTGGGGCCAACGTCCTGACTTTC. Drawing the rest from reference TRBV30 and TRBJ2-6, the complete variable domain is SQTIHQWPATLVQPVGSPLSLECTVEGTSNPNLYWYRQAAGRGLQLLFYSVGIGQISSEVPQNLSASRPQDRQFILSSKKLLLSDSGFYLCACTAGANVLTFGAGSRLTVL.